This TCR beta chain was retrieved from a study of blood T cell repertoires in COVID-19. Participant age was roughly 18 to 95 years, and participants resided in 24 US areas. Which cohort a participant joined came from the clinical history participants gave. A PCR-confirmed or clinician-diagnosed COVID-19 case had contacted exposed participants within 2 weeks of entry. The CDR3 loop spans 15 amino acids. Germline CDR1 SNHLY, CDR2 FYNNEI. V lost 6 bases to trimming and J lost 2 bases; unmatched junction nucleotides: 6. The protocol was immunoSEQ multiplex PCR, while the TCRdb copy is restricted to in-frame clones and leaves out a portion. Counted here are under 300,000 clones, 88% occurring once; the ten biggest clones make up 3.1%.

The clonotype comes from a woman in her thirties or forties who had been exposed to COVID-19. Sequencing was carried out using PBMCs or T cells enriched from blood (not recorded which). This sequence joins TRBV2 and TRBJ1-5; TRBD1 matches 8 bases. The CDR3 here is CASSGQGFGNQPQHF. CDR3 in DNA: TGTGCCAGCAGCGGACAGGGATTTGGCAATCAGCCCCAGCATTTT.